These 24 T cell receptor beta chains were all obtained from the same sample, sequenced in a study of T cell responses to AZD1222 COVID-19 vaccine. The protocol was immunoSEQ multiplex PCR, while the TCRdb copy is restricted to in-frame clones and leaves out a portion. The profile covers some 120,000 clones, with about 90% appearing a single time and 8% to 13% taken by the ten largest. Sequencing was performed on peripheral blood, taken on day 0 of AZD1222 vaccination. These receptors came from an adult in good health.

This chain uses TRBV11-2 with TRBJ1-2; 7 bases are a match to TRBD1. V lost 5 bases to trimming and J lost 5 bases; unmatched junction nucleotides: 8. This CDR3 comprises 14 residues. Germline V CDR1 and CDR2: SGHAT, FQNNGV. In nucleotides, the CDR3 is TGTGCCAGCAGCATTCAGGGGGGCTTGTATGGCTACACCTTC. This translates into CASSIQGGLYGYTF.

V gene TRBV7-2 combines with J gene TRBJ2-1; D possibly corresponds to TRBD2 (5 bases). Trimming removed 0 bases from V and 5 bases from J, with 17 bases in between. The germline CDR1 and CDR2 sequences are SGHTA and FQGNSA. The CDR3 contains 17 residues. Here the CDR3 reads CASSLASSRHFDNEQFF. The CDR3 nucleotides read TGTGCCAGCAGCTTAGCTTCTAGCCGACATTTCGACAATGAGCAGTTCTTC. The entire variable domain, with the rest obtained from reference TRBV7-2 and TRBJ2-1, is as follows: GAGVSQSPSNKVTEKGKDVELRCDPISGHTALYWYRQSLGQGLEFLIYFQGNSAPDKSGLPSDRFSAERTGGSVSTLTIQRTQQEDSAVYLCASSLASSRHFDNEQFFGPGTRLTVL.

The CDR3 loop is CASSLTMTEGETQYF. CDR3 coding DNA: TGTGCCAGCAGCTTAACCATGACTGAGGGGGAGACCCAGTACTTC. The chain has TRBV7-9 and TRBJ2-5; perhaps D is TRBD1 or TRBD2 (5 bases each). CDR3 size: 15 residues. The germline V gene has CDR1 SEHNR and CDR2 FQNEAQ (reference sequence). Between the trimmed V and J ends, which lost 2 bases and 5 bases, there was a span of 15 bases.

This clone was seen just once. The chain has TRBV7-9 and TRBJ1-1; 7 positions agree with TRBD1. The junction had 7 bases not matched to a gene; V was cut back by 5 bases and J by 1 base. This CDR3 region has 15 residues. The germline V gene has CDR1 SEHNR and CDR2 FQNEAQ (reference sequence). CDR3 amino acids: CASSPQTGTNTEAFF. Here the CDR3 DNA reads TGTGCCAGCAGCCCTCAGACAGGGACGAACACTGAAGCTTTCTTT. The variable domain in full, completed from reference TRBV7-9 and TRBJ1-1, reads DTGVSQNPRHKITKRGQNVTFRCDPISEHNRLYWYRQTLGQGPEFLTYFQNEAQLEKSRLLSDRFSAERPKGSFSTLEIQRTEQGDSAMYLCASSPQTGTNTEAFFGQGTRLTVV.

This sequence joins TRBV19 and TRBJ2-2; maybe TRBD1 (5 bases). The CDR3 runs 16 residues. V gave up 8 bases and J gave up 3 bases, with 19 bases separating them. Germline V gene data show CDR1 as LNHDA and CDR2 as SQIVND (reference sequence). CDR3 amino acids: CASQESGWYDTGELFF. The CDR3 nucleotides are TGTGCCAGTCAAGAGTCAGGGTGGTACGACACCGGGGAGCTGTTTTTT.

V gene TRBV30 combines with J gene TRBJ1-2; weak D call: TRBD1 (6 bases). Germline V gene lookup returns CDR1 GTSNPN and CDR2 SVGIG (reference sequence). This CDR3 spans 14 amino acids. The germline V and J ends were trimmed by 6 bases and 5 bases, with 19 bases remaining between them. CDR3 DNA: TGTGCCTGCCCCCGGTGGGGGCCGGGTTATGGCTACACCTTC. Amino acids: CACPRWGPGYGYTF.

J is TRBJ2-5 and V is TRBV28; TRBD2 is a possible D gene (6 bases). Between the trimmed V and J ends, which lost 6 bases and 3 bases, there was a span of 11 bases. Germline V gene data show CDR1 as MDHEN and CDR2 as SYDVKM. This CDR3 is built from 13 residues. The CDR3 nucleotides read TGTGCCAGCAGGGGGAGGAGGGAAGAGACCCAGTACTTC. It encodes CASRGRREETQYF.

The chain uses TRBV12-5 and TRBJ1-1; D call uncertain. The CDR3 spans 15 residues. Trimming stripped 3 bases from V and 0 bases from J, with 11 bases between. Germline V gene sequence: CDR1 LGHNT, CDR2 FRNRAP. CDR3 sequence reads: CASGLREMMNTEAFF. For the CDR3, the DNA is TGTGCTAGTGGTTTACGAGAGATGATGAACACTGAAGCTTTCTTT.

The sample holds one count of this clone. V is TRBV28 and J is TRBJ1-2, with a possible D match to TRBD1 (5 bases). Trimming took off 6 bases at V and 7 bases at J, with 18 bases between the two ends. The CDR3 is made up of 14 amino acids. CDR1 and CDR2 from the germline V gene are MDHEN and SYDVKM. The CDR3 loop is CASRSPQAGFGYTF. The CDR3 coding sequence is TGTGCCAGCAGATCCCCCCAGGCAGGGTTTGGCTACACCTTC.

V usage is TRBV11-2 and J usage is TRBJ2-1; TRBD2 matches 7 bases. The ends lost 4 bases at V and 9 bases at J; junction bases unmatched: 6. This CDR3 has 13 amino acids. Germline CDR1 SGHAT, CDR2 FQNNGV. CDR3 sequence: CASSWGGVSEQFF. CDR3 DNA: TGTGCCAGCAGCTGGGGGGGAGTCAGTGAGCAGTTCTTC. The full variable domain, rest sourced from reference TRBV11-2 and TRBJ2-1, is EAGVAQSPRYKIIEKRQSVAFWCNPISGHATLYWYQQILGQGPKLLIQFQNNGVVDDSQLPKDRFSAERLKGVDSTLKIQPAKLEDSAVYLCASSWGGVSEQFFGPGTRLTVL.

The CDR3 protein is CASSPTGPNTEAFF. CDR3 sequence (DNA): TGTGCCAGTAGTCCGACAGGGCCGAACACTGAAGCTTTCTTT. The chain carries TRBV19 and TRBJ1-1; 7 nucleotides agree with TRBD1. J gave up 1 base and V 5 bases, and 4 bases lay outside the gene matches. The CDR3 extends over 14 amino acids. Germline assignment: CDR1 LNHDA and CDR2 SQIVND (reference sequence).

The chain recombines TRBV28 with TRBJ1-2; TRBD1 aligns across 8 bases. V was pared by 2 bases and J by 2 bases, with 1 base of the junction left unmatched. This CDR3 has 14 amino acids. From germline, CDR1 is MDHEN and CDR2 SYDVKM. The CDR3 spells CASSLRTGNYGYTF. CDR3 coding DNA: TGTGCCAGCAGTTTACGGACAGGGAACTATGGCTACACCTTC.

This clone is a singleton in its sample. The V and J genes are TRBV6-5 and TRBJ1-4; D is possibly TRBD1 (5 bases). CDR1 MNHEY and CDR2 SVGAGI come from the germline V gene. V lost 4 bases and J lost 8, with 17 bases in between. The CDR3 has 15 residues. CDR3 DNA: TGTGCCAGCAGTTGGCGAGGGGCCGGCGGAGAAAAACTGTTTTTT. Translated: CASSWRGAGGEKLFF.

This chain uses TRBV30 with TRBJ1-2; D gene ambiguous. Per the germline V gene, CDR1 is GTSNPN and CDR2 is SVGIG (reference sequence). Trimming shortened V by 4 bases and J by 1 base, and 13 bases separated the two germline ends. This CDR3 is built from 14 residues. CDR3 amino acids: CAWKFMPRNYGYTF. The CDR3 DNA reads TGTGCCTGGAAATTTATGCCGCGTAACTATGGCTACACCTTC.

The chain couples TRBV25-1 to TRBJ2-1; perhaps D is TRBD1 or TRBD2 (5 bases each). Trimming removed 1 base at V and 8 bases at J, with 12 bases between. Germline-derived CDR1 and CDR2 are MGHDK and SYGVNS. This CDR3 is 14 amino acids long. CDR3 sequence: CASSEFGGSDEQFF. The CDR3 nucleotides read TGTGCCAGCAGTGAATTTGGGGGTAGCGATGAGCAGTTCTTC.

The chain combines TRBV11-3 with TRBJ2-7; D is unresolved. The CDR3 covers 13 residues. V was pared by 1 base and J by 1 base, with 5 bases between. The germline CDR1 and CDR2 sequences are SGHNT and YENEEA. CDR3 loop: CASSLGQSYEQYF. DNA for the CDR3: TGTGCCAGCAGCTTAGGGCAGTCCTACGAGCAGTACTTC.

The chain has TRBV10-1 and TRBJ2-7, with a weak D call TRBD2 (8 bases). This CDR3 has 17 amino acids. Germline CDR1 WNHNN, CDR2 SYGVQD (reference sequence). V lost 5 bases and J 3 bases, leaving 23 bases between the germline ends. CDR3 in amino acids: CASSLTLAGQRLYEQYF. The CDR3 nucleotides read TGCGCCAGCAGTTTAACATTAGCGGGACAGAGACTCTACGAGCAGTACTTC.

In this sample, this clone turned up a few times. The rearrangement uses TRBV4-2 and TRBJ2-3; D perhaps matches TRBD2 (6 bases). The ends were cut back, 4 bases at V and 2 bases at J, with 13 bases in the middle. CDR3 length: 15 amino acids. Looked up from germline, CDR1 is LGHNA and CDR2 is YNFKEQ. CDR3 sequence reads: CASSRELATTDTQYF. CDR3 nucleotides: TGTGCCAGCAGCCGAGAACTAGCCACCACAGATACGCAGTATTTT.

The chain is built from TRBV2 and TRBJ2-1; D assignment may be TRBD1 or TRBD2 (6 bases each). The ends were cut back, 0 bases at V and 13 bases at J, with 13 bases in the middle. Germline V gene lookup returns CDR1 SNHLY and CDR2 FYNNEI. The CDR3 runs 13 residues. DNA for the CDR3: TGTGCCAGCAGTGAAGCGCGAGGGGGGATACAGTTCTTC. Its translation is CASSEARGGIQFF.

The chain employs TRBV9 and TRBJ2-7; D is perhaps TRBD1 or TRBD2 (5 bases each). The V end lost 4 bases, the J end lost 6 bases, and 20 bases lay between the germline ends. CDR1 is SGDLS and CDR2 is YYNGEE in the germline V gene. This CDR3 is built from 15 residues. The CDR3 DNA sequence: TGTGCCAGCAGCCCCAACCAGGGACCGGATACCGAGCAGTACTTC. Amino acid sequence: CASSPNQGPDTEQYF.

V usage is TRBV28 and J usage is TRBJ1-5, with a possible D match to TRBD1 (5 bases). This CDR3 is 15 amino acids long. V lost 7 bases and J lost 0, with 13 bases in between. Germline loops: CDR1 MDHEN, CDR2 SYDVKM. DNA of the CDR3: TGTGCCAGCACCCGTTCGGGGGATAGCAATCAGCCCCAGCATTTT. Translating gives CASTRSGDSNQPQHF.

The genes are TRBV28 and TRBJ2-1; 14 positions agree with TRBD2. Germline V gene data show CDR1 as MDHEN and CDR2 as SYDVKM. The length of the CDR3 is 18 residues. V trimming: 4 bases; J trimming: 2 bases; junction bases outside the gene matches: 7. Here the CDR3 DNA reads TGTGCCAGCAGTTCCGTGACTAGCGGGAGGGTCCCCTACAATGAGCAGTTCTTC. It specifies CASSSVTSGRVPYNEQFF.

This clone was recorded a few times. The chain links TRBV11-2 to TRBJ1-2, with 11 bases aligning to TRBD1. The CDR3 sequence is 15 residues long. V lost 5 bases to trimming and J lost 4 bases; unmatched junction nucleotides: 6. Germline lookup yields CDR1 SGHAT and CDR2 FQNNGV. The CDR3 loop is CASSPRTGGRYGYTF. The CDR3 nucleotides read TGTGCCAGCAGCCCGCGGACAGGGGGCCGCTATGGCTACACCTTC.

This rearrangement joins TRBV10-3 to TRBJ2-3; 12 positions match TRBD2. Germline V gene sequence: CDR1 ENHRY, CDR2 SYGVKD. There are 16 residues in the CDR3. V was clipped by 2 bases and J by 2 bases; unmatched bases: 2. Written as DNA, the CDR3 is TGTGCCATCAGTGAGGGACTAGCGGGACTCACAGATACGCAGTATTTT. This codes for CAISEGLAGLTDTQYF.